A selection of T cell receptor beta chains follows, all from one sample in a study of blood T cell repertoires in COVID-19. The protocol was immunoSEQ multiplex PCR, while the TCRdb copy is restricted to in-frame clones and leaves out a portion. This sample has about 200,000 clones, with approximately 85% found just once. Material for sequencing was peripheral blood. All receptors derive from a woman of 80 years or more with COVID-19, enrolled during active disease. The CDR3 runs from the conserved cysteine through the conserved F or W. Each record gives: CDR3 DNA, CDR3 protein, CDR3 length, V gene, J gene, D gene, clone size. D genes are given only for firm matches. Some rows have no size entry. The others give once, few or many, or a class for an expanded clone.

TGTGCCAGCAGCCCCTCCCTCTATGGCTACACCTTC	CASSPSLYGYTF	12	TRBV6-5	TRBJ1-2	NA	NA
TGCGCCAGCGGGCTACAGGGTGAAGGGCCCCAGCATTTT	CASGLQGEGPQHF	13	TRBV10-2	TRBJ1-5	NA	NA
TGTGCCAGCAGCCCCCAGGGTCAGCGCAATCAGCCCCAGCATTTT	CASSPQGQRNQPQHF	15	TRBV6-6	TRBJ1-5	NA	NA
TGCGCCAGCAGCTTGGGGGCGATGGCTAATGAAAAACTGTTTTTT	CASSLGAMANEKLFF	15	TRBV5-1	TRBJ1-4	NA	NA
TGTGCCAGCTCACGAGGGTTCACTGAAGCTTTCTTT	CASSRGFTEAFF	12	TRBV18	TRBJ1-1	NA	NA
TGTGCCAGCTCACCAGGCCAGGCGAGAGAAGCTTTCTTT	CASSPGQAREAFF	13	TRBV18	TRBJ1-1	NA	NA
TGTGCCAGCAGGAGCGGGGGACAGGGGGAGCAGTTCTTC	CASRSGGQGEQFF	13	TRBV6-5	TRBJ2-1	TRBD1	NA
TGTGCCAGTAGTACAGGGGCGAGAAACACTGAAGCTTTCTTT	CASSTGARNTEAFF	14	TRBV19	TRBJ1-1	NA	NA
TGCGCCAGCAGTAAGCCCGGGGGACCCTACGAGCAGTACTTC	CASSKPGGPYEQYF	14	TRBV5-1	TRBJ2-7	NA	once
TGTGCCATCAGTGACCCGGGTGAAGCTTTCTTT	CAISDPGEAFF	11	TRBV10-3	TRBJ1-1	NA	NA
TGTGCCAGTAGTATAAAAACAGGGTATAATGGCCAGTACTTC	CASSIKTGYNGQYF	14	TRBV19	TRBJ2-5	NA	NA
TGTGCCAGCAGCAAGGACAGGGTCTATGGCTACACCTTC	CASSKDRVYGYTF	13	TRBV7-2	TRBJ1-2	TRBD1	NA
TGTGCCAGCAGCTGGGAGAGGCACACTGAAGCTTTCTTT	CASSWERHTEAFF	13	TRBV7-3	TRBJ1-1	NA	few
TGTGCCACCGGACAGGGGCGTGAGCTAGCCAAAAACATTCAGTACTTC	CATGQGRELAKNIQYF	16	TRBV5-4	TRBJ2-4	TRBD1	NA
TGTGCCAGCAGTCGGGACAGGGATAATTCACCCCTCCACTTT	CASSRDRDNSPLHF	14	TRBV27	TRBJ1-6	TRBD1	NA
TGTGCCAGCAGCTTAGCCGGGACAGAGAAAGAGCAGTACTTC	CASSLAGTEKEQYF	14	TRBV7-9	TRBJ2-7	TRBD1	NA
TGTGCCAGCAGCCGGACTAGCGCCATGAGCTCCTACGAGCAGTACTTC	CASSRTSAMSSYEQYF	16	TRBV7-2	TRBJ2-7	TRBD2	NA
TGTGCCAGCAGTCACAGGGTTTTGGAGACCCAGTACTTC	CASSHRVLETQYF	13	TRBV2	TRBJ2-5	NA	NA
TGTGCCAGCAGCCGAGGGGGGGACGAGCAGTACTTC	CASSRGGDEQYF	12	TRBV6-5	TRBJ2-7	NA	NA
TGTGCCAGCAGTTCCCGCGGGGGTAGGCCTGAAGCTTTCTTT	CASSSRGGRPEAFF	14	TRBV28	TRBJ1-1	NA	NA
TGTGCCAGCAGCCAGGACAGGGGCTCTGAAAAACTGTTTTTT	CASSQDRGSEKLFF	14	TRBV7-2	TRBJ1-4	TRBD1	NA
TGTGCCAGCAGTACAACAGGTTACTGGGGCTACACCTTC	CASSTTGYWGYTF	13	TRBV6-5	TRBJ1-2	NA	NA
TGTGCCAGCAGCGTACTCAGCGGGGTAGCAGATACGCAGTATTTT	CASSVLSGVADTQYF	15	TRBV9	TRBJ2-3	TRBD2	few
TGTGCCAGCCTAGGTCAAAACAGGGTCGAGCAGTACTTC	CASLGQNRVEQYF	13	TRBV2	TRBJ2-7	NA	NA
TGTGCCAGCAGCTCCGGGACAGGGTTTAATCAGCCCCAGCATTTT	CASSSGTGFNQPQHF	15	TRBV7-2	TRBJ1-5	TRBD1	once
TGTGCTAGTGGCCCTTCGCTCAGGGAAGCCTTTTGCGAGCAGTACTTT	CASGPSLREAFCEQYF	16	TRBV12-5	TRBJ2-7	NA	NA
TGTGCCAGCAGTGAAGCGGGGCGGCCCCAGCATTTT	CASSEAGRPQHF	12	TRBV2	TRBJ1-5	NA	NA
TGTGCCAGCAGTGAAGGTCTAAGATCCTACGAGCAGTACTTC	CASSEGLRSYEQYF	14	TRBV2	TRBJ2-7	NA	NA
TGCGCCAGCAGCTTATCGCTAGCGACCCCTGGTCAGTACTTC	CASSLSLATPGQYF	14	TRBV5-1	TRBJ2-4	NA	NA
TGTGCCAGCAGTGAGGGGCCCAGTGGGAATCAGCCCCAGCATTTT	CASSEGPSGNQPQHF	15	TRBV2	TRBJ1-5	NA	NA
TGTGCCAGCAGCCAAGGATCGGCGGGAGGGAATGAGCAGTTCTTC	CASSQGSAGGNEQFF	15	TRBV4-2	TRBJ2-1	TRBD2	NA
TGTGCCAGCAGCTTGGAGGGGAACGAAGCTTTCTTT	CASSLEGNEAFF	12	TRBV5-5	TRBJ1-1	NA	NA
TGTGCCAGCAGCCAAATGACAGGGAAGATCGGATCTGAAGCTTTCTTT	CASSQMTGKIGSEAFF	16	TRBV3-1/TRBV3-2	TRBJ1-1	TRBD1	NA
TGTGCCAGCAGCTCCCTAGCGGGAGTGGCCGAGCAGTACTTC	CASSSLAGVAEQYF	14	TRBV7-9	TRBJ2-7	TRBD2	once
TGTGCCAGTAGTATAATGTCGGTGGGGCGCATACAGCCCCAGCATTTT	CASSIMSVGRIQPQHF	16	TRBV19	TRBJ1-5	NA	NA
TGTGCCAGCAGTGAAGGGTTGGGGGCGGACGAAAAACTGTTTTTT	CASSEGLGADEKLFF	15	TRBV2	TRBJ1-4	NA	few
TGTGCCAGCAGTTACCATTCTGAAGCTTTCTTT	CASSYHSEAFF	11	TRBV6-5	TRBJ1-1	NA	NA
TGTGCCAGCAGCCCATCTGCCGGCTACGAGCAGTACTTC	CASSPSAGYEQYF	13	TRBV3-1/TRBV3-2	TRBJ2-7	NA	NA
TGCGCCAGGGTAGAGAAGGCCCCGGGACTAGCGGGAGGGGTGGCTAGCACAGATACGCAGTATTTT	CARVEKAPGLAGGVASTDTQYF	22	TRBV10-1	TRBJ2-3	TRBD2	NA
TGTGCCAGCAGCTTGTCGGGGTCCTCCTACGAGCAGTACTTC	CASSLSGSSYEQYF	14	TRBV7-9	TRBJ2-7	NA	few
TGTGCCAGCAGTTTCATTCCCGCCGGGACTACCAACAATGAGCAGTTCTTC	CASSFIPAGTTNNEQFF	17	TRBV27	TRBJ2-1	TRBD2	NA
TGTGCCAGCAGTCTGGGGGGGTTTGGCTACACCTTC	CASSLGGFGYTF	12	TRBV12-3/TRBV12-4	TRBJ1-2	NA	few